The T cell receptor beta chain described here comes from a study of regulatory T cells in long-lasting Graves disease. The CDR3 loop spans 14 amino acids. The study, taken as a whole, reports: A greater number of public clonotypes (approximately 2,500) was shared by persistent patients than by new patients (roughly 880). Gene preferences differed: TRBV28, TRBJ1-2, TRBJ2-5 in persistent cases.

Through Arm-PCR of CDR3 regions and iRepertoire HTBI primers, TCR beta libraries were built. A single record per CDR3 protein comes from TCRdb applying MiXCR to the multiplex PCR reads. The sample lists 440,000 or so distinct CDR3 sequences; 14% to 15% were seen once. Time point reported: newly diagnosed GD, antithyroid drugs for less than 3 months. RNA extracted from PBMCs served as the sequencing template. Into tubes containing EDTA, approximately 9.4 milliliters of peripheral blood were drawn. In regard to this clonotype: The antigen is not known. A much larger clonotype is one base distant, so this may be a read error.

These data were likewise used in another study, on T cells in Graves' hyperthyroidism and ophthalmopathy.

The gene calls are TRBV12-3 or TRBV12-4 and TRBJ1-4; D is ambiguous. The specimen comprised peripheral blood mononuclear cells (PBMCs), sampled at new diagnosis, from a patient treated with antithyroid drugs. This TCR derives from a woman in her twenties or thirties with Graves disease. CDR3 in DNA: TGTGACAGCACCGCGGGTAGGGTTGGAGAAAAACTGTTTTTT. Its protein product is CDSTAGRVGEKLFF.